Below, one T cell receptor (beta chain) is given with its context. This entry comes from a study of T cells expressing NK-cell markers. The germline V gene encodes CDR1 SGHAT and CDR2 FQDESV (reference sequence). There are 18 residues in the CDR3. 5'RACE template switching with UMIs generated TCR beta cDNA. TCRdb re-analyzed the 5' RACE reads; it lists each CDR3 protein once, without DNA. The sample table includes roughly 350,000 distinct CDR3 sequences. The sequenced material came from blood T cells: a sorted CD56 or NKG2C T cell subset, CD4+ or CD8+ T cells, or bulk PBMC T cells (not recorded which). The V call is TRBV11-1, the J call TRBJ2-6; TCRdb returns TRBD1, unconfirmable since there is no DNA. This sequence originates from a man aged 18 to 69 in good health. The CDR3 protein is CASSIPGGVNSGANVLTF.